This TCR beta chain derives from a study of blood T cell repertoires in COVID-19. Study background: The analysed material was cDNA or gDNA that came from T cells, B-cell-depleted T cells, or PBMCs.

Under the authors' procedure: Scientists estimated how many nucleated cells there were by amplifying reference gene primers. The table came from immunoSEQ multiplex PCR; TCRdb's copy has only in-frame clones and leaves some out. V and J calls plus clone size are reproduced from that table; the DNA served to infer D and trimming. This table holds a few hundred thousand clones, 85% found once. The V segment lost 2 bases and the J segment 13 bases; nucleotides outside the gene matches: 9. The CDR3 length is 13 residues. In germline, CDR1 is KGHSH, CDR2 LQKENI. This receptor was identified in a man aged 45 to 65 with active or convalescent COVID-19. The sample consisted of peripheral blood. V and J are TRBV18 and TRBJ2-3, with 7 bases aligning to TRBD1. The CDR3 DNA sequence: TGTGCCAGCTCACCAGAACAGGGGCTGGGAGAGTATTTT. Residues: CASSPEQGLGEYF. Full variable domain (outside the CDR3, taken from reference TRBV18 and TRBJ2-3): NAGVMQNPRHLVRRRGQEARLRCSPMKGHSHVYWYRQLPEEGLKFMVYLQKENIIDESGMPKERFSAEFPKEGPSILRIQQVVRGDSAAYFCASSPEQGLGEYFGPGTRLTVL.